The entry below describes one T cell receptor beta chain. A read error may account for a junction end that differs from germline. Per the germline V gene, CDR1 is MNHEY and CDR2 is SVGAGI. The CDR3 has 16 residues. These data come from a study of blood T cell repertoires in COVID-19. Looking at the study overall: Specimens from acute and convalescent COVID-19 originated in the United States, Italy and Spain.

Profiled with immunoSEQ multiplex PCR; TCRdb holds only in-frame clones, not every one. The data show fewer than 350,000 clones, roughly 90% seen once. Enrollment of patients from Seattle took place during active infection, with longitudinal follow-up. This clonotype was obtained from a woman aged 25 to 39 with COVID-19, enrolled during active disease. The sequenced sample was peripheral blood. The chain couples TRBV6-5 to TRBJ1-2; 10 bases fit TRBD1. The CDR3 loop reads CVSSYGTGDGDYGYTF. CDR3 DNA: TGTGTCAGCAGTTATGGGACAGGGGACGGCGACTATGGCTACACCTTC.